This T cell receptor (beta chain) was retrieved from a study of control samples from healthy donors and cancer patients. In germline, CDR1 is SQVTM, CDR2 ANQGSEA. With V trimmed by 3 bases and J by 3 bases, 8 bases remained unmatched. The CDR3 has 14 residues. Only in-frame clones appear in the TCRdb table, and some are missing; sequencing was by immunoSEQ multiplex PCR. Of roughly 88,000 clones listed, 90% to 95% are singletons. This clonotype was sampled from a man aged 45 to 65 in good health. Sequencing was carried out using blood. The chain recombines TRBV29-1 with TRBJ2-7; 7 bases agree with TRBD1. The CDR3 loop reads CSVEERGRNYEQYF. The CDR3, as DNA: TGCAGCGTTGAGGAAAGGGGGCGGAACTACGAGCAGTACTTC.